The 20 T cell receptor beta chains in this list originate from one sample, sequenced in a study of CD8 T cells in ankylosing spondylitis. These receptors have no identified antigens. Whole-study findings and limits: Seven to nine highly homologous variants made up a TCR beta motif, and this motif appeared characteristic of ankylosing spondylitis blood.

TCRdb re-called the 5' RACE reads through MiXCR, storing one row per CDR3 protein. The top ten hold roughly 15% of the sample, which has 330,000 or so distinct CDR3 sequences, 6.5% to 10% seen once. Sequencing was performed on blood, either unsorted or a sorted T cell fraction (not recorded which). Source of these receptors: a male donor with ankylosing spondylitis.

The chain couples TRBV6-1 to TRBJ2-3, with TRBD2 as a possible D gene (6 bases). The length of the CDR3 is 13 residues. V was shortened by 6 bases and J by 6 bases, with 13 bases between the two germline ends. The germline CDR1 and CDR2 sequences are MNHNS and SASEGT. CDR3 DNA sequence: TGTGCCAGCAGGGCAGGGAGGAGTGATACGCAGTATTTT. It yields the protein CASRAGRSDTQYF.

V gene TRBV7-2 combines with J gene TRBJ2-1; TRBD1 aligns across 8 bases. CDR1 is SGHTA, CDR2 FQGNSA, per germline. CDR3 length: 13 residues. The V and J ends lost 5 bases and 9 bases, in that order; junction bases with no gene match: 6. In DNA form, the CDR3 reads TGTGCCAGCAGCAACGGACAGGGAGTTGAGCAGTTCTTC. Its protein product is CASSNGQGVEQFF. The full variable domain, rest sourced from reference TRBV7-2 and TRBJ2-1, is GAGVSQSPSNKVTEKGKDVELRCDPISGHTALYWYRQSLGQGLEFLIYFQGNSAPDKSGLPSDRFSAERTGGSVSTLTIQRTQQEDSAVYLCASSNGQGVEQFFGPGTRLTVL.

In its sample, this clonotype was seen many times. The chain carries TRBV3-1 and TRBJ2-5; no definite D call. Trimming pared 2 bases from V and 2 bases from J, leaving 3 bases between. The germline CDR1 and CDR2 sequences are LGHDT and YNNKEL (reference sequence). The CDR3 has 12 amino acids. CDR3 region: CASSQLQETQYF. In nucleotides, the CDR3 is TGTGCCAGCAGCCAATTGCAAGAGACCCAGTACTTC.

This clonotype showed up just a few times. This chain uses TRBV29-1 with TRBJ2-2; 11 bases are a match to TRBD2. Germline V gene data show CDR1 as SQVTM and CDR2 as ANQGSEA. J was trimmed by 5 bases and V by 4 bases; bases with no gene match: 3. This CDR3 contains 14 residues. The CDR3 sequence: CSVARLAGTGELFF. The CDR3 DNA sequence: TGCAGCGTTGCCCGACTAGCGGGAACCGGGGAGCTGTTTTTT.

This clonotype was seen only a few times. V and J are TRBV27 and TRBJ1-1, with unresolved D. V was cut by 7 bases and J by 4 bases, with 13 bases left in between. Germline values: CDR1 MNHEY, CDR2 SMNVEV (reference sequence). The CDR3 spans 13 residues. The DNA for the CDR3 is TGTGCCAGCATGCAGAGGTCCAGCACTGAAGCTTTCTTT. Translated, it gives CASMQRSSTEAFF.

This clonotype was picked up many times. The J gene is TRBJ2-7, the V gene TRBV29-1; 11 positions agree with TRBD1. The ends lost 3 bases at V and 0 bases at J; junction bases unmatched: 4. This CDR3 region has 15 residues. Germline V gene sequence: CDR1 SQVTM, CDR2 ANQGSEA. CDR3 loop: CSVDVGTGGSYEQYF. The CDR3 DNA reads TGCAGCGTTGACGTTGGGACAGGGGGCTCCTACGAGCAGTACTTC.

This clonotype was seen ten or more times. The rearrangement uses TRBV7-2 and TRBJ1-1; tentatively, D is TRBD1 (5 bases). With 5 bases removed from V and 10 bases from J, the gap between germline ends came to 14 bases. Germline CDR1 reads SGHTA; CDR2 reads FQGNSA. The CDR3 runs to 12 residues. The CDR3 DNA is TGTGCCAGCAGCCCAGCCGTGGGGGGAGCTTTCTTT. Residues: CASSPAVGGAFF.

This clonotype occurred a few times. The chain joins TRBV29-1 to TRBJ2-7; 11 bases map to TRBD2. The CDR3 has 14 amino acids. Germline loops: CDR1 SQVTM, CDR2 ANQGSEA. Germline trimming cut 1 base from V and 1 base from J; bases unmatched to any gene: 0. For the CDR3, the DNA is TGCAGCGTTGAAGGACTAGCGGGGTCCTACGAGCAGTACTTC. Encoded protein: CSVEGLAGSYEQYF.

In this sample, this clonotype turned up many times. The CDR3 sequence is CAISEHSSGNTIYF. CDR3 DNA sequence: TGTGCCATCAGCGAACATAGCTCTGGAAACACCATATATTTT. The rearrangement uses TRBV10-3 and TRBJ1-3; D gene uncertain. CDR1 and CDR2 (germline): ENHRY, SYGVKD. V was trimmed by 6 bases and J by 0 bases, leaving 9 bases between them. The CDR3 has 14 amino acids.

The rearrangement uses TRBV12-3 or TRBV12-4 and TRBJ1-5; 7 bases agree with TRBD1. V was pared by 4 bases and J by 2 bases, with 5 bases of the junction left unmatched. CDR3 length: 15 amino acids. Here the CDR3 reads CASSSATGGNQPQHF. Written as DNA, the CDR3 is TGTGCCAGCAGTTCAGCTACAGGGGGCAATCAGCCCCAGCATTTT.

The chain couples TRBV7-2 to TRBJ2-7, with 10 nucleotides matching TRBD2. V lost 1 base to trimming and J lost 4 bases; unmatched junction nucleotides: 4. The length of the CDR3 is 15 residues. CDR1 is SGHTA, CDR2 FQGNSA, per germline. The CDR3 DNA is TGTGCCAGCAGCTTAGTACAAGCGGGGGGGTACGAGCAGTACTTC. Translated: CASSLVQAGGYEQYF.

This clonotype has just a few counts. J is TRBJ2-2 and V is TRBV4-3, with 9 nucleotides matching TRBD1. Unmatched junction bases numbered 8, after V lost 3 bases and J lost 6 bases. Germline V gives CDR1 LGHNA, CDR2 YSLEER. CDR3 length equals 16 residues. Written as DNA, the CDR3 is TGCGCCAGCAGCCAGGCGGTGGACAGGGGTTCCGGGGAGCTGTTTTTT. It is translated as CASSQAVDRGSGELFF.

This clonotype showed up just a few times. The chain joins TRBV30 to TRBJ2-2; TRBD1 might be the D (5 bases). This CDR3 has 13 amino acids. The germline V gene has CDR1 GTSNPN and CDR2 SVGIG (reference sequence). Trimming shortened V by 3 bases and J by 8 bases, and 13 bases separated the two germline ends. The CDR3 sequence: CAWRLGASGELFF. CDR3 sequence (DNA): TGTGCCTGGAGGCTAGGGGCGTCGGGGGAGCTGTTTTTT.

Many counts were recorded for this clonotype. The chain couples TRBV5-1 to TRBJ2-7; D unresolved. The germline V and J ends were trimmed by 4 bases and 3 bases, with 8 bases remaining between them. From germline, CDR1 is SGHRS and CDR2 YFSETQ. The CDR3 contains 12 residues. The DNA of the CDR3 is TGCGCCAGCAGCGGAACCGTCTACGAGCAGTACTTC. It codes for CASSGTVYEQYF.

This clonotype showed up just a few times. The rearrangement joins TRBV4-1 to TRBJ1-2; TRBD1 is a possible D gene (6 bases). V was trimmed by 5 bases and J by 1 base, leaving 26 bases between them. The CDR3 has 19 amino acids. Germline assignment: CDR1 MGHRA and CDR2 YSYEKL. For the CDR3, the DNA is TGCGCCAGCAGCTTAGGGGGTGGGCTCGGGACGGTCAATAACTATGGCTACACCTTC. This encodes CASSLGGGLGTVNNYGYTF.

The chain recombines TRBV6-1 with TRBJ1-1, with 8 bases aligning to TRBD1. The germline V gene encodes CDR1 MNHNS and CDR2 SASEGT. V dropped 5 bases and J dropped 6; count of bases not matched to a gene: 11. The CDR3 is 15 amino acids. CDR3 loop: CASSLPGQVLAEAFF. For the CDR3, the DNA is TGTGCCAGCAGTCTTCCGGGACAGGTGCTCGCTGAAGCTTTCTTT.

This clonotype came up a few times. The rearrangement joins TRBV28 to TRBJ1-2, with TRBD1 matching 12 bases. This CDR3 is 15 amino acids long. Germline V gene lookup returns CDR1 MDHEN and CDR2 SYDVKM. V dropped 2 bases and J dropped 2; count of bases not matched to a gene: 0. This chain's CDR3 is CASSLGTGGNYGYTF. CDR3 coding DNA: TGTGCCAGCAGTTTAGGGACAGGGGGCAACTATGGCTACACCTTC.

This clonotype was seen only a few times. The chain has TRBV20-1 and TRBJ1-1, with TRBD1 matching over 9 bases. The CDR3 covers 16 residues. Germline loops: CDR1 DFQATT, CDR2 SNEGSKA (reference sequence). The V segment lost 1 base and the J segment 1 base; nucleotides outside the gene matches: 7. The CDR3 loop reads CSARGKEQGANTEAFF. The CDR3 DNA is TGCAGTGCTAGAGGAAAGGAACAGGGGGCGAACACTGAAGCTTTCTTT.

This clonotype was seen once. The chain uses TRBV4-2 and TRBJ2-7; unclear D gene. The V end was cut by 1 base, the J end by 7 bases, with 20 bases between. Per the germline V gene, CDR1 is LGHNA and CDR2 is YNFKEQ. The CDR3 extends over 16 amino acids. The CDR3 spells CASSQATQSFLGEQYF. CDR3 DNA: TGTGCCAGCAGCCAAGCGACCCAGAGCTTTTTGGGTGAGCAGTACTTC.

Ten or more counts support this clonotype. This rearrangement joins TRBV5-1 to TRBJ1-6; D unresolved. The V and J ends lost 0 bases and 10 bases respectively, with 5 bases between them. The CDR3 has 12 residues. CDR1 SGHRS and CDR2 YFSETQ come from the germline V gene. CDR3 residues: CASSLDTSPLHF. The CDR3 DNA reads as TGCGCCAGCAGCTTGGACACGTCACCCCTCCACTTT.